The 17 T cell receptor beta chains given below trace back to one sample, sequenced in a study of CD8 T cells in Susac syndrome. Random-hexamer reverse transcription was applied to roughly 0.5 to 1 ug RNA. TCRdb itself ran the immunoSEQ multiplex PCR reads through MiXCR, one entry per CDR3 protein. The sample holds over 100,000 distinct CDR3 sequences; around 93% are singletons and the top ten take roughly 0.11%. Sequenced: CD8+ T cells from PBMCs. The receptors were sampled from a human donor in good health.

Here the CDR3 reads CASSNSASQETQYF. The DNA of the CDR3 is TGTGCCAGCAGCAACTCGGCCAGCCAAGAGACCCAGTACTTC. The rearrangement uses TRBV3-1 and TRBJ2-5; D is undetermined. Germline-derived CDR1 and CDR2 are LGHDT and YNNKEL (reference sequence). V was trimmed by 5 bases and J by 1 base, leaving 11 bases between them. This CDR3 comprises 14 residues.

This clonotype appeared a single time. The rearrangement joins TRBV10-3 to TRBJ2-4, with D perhaps TRBD1 or TRBD2 (5 bases each). V was trimmed by 3 bases and J by 5 bases, leaving 20 bases between them. CDR3 size: 17 residues. Germline CDR1 ENHRY, CDR2 SYGVKD. The chain's CDR3 is CAISEGDVLPPQNIQYF. The DNA for the CDR3 is TGTGCCATCAGTGAAGGGGACGTCCTACCTCCCCAAAACATTCAGTACTTC.

V is TRBV3-1 and J is TRBJ1-2; D call uncertain. Germline V gene data show CDR1 as LGHDT and CDR2 as YNNKEL (reference sequence). The CDR3 runs to 11 residues. V lost 0 bases and J 8 bases, leaving 4 bases between the germline ends. CDR3 nucleotide sequence: TGTGCCAGCAGCCAAGATCAGGGCTACACCTTC. Protein sequence: CASSQDQGYTF. Combining the CDR3 with reference TRBV3-1 and TRBJ1-2 gives the whole variable domain DTAVSQTPKYLVTQMGNDKSIKCEQNLGHDTMYWYKQDSKKFLKIMFSYNNKELIINETVPNRFSPKSPDKAHLNLHINSLELGDSAVYFCASSQDQGYTFGSGTRLTVV.

The chain joins TRBV3-1 to TRBJ2-7; D is perhaps TRBD1 (6 bases). The CDR3 runs to 13 residues. V lost 3 bases and J 2 bases, leaving 8 bases between the germline ends. CDR1 and CDR2 from the germline V gene are LGHDT and YNNKEL (reference sequence). The CDR3 loop is CASSQTGPYEQYF. For the CDR3, the DNA is TGTGCCAGCAGCCAGACAGGTCCCTACGAGCAGTACTTC.

The rearrangement links TRBV3-1 to TRBJ2-7, with D possibly matching TRBD1 (5 bases). The CDR3 runs to 15 residues. With 0 bases removed from V and 1 base from J, the gap between germline ends came to 10 bases. Germline CDR1 LGHDT, CDR2 YNNKEL (reference sequence). Here the CDR3 DNA reads TGTGCCAGCAGCCAAGACGGCCAGGGATCCTACGAGCAGTACTTC. It codes for CASSQDGQGSYEQYF.

The CDR3 loop is CASSQVAGGPIYEQYF. The CDR3 nucleotides are TGTGCCAGCAGCCAAGTTGCGGGGGGCCCAATTTACGAGCAGTACTTC. V is TRBV3-1 and J is TRBJ2-7; 8 bases agree with TRBD2. V gave up 1 base and J gave up 4 bases; unmatched junction bases: 9. This CDR3 spans 16 amino acids. Germline CDR1 and CDR2: LGHDT and YNNKEL (reference sequence).

The chain has TRBV29-1 and TRBJ1-4; the D is unclear. The CDR3 totals 13 residues. The V gene lost 4 bases and the J gene lost 8 bases, with 14 bases spanning the gap. In germline, CDR1 is SQVTM, CDR2 ANQGSEA. Here the CDR3 reads CSVAGGGYEKLFF. For the CDR3, the DNA is TGCAGCGTTGCAGGTGGAGGGTACGAAAAACTGTTTTTT.

The CDR3 DNA reads TGTGCCAGCAGCCAAGGTCTCTTAGCGGGAGGAGGTTCCTACAATGAGCAGTTCTTC. This sequence encodes CASSQGLLAGGGSYNEQFF. The chain couples TRBV3-1 to TRBJ2-1, with 10 bases lining up with TRBD2. V shed 1 base and J 1 base; nucleotides not matched to a gene: 10. Germline CDR1 and CDR2: LGHDT and YNNKEL (reference sequence). The CDR3 is made up of 19 amino acids.

The chain has TRBV29-1 and TRBJ2-7; 7 nucleotides line up with TRBD1. Germline CDR1 and CDR2: SQVTM and ANQGSEA. This CDR3 contains 13 residues. J lost 6 bases, V lost 1 base, and 6 bases had no gene match. DNA for the CDR3: TGCAGCGTTGAAGGGACAGGACGCGGCGAGCAGTACTTC. Encoded protein: CSVEGTGRGEQYF.

This rearrangement joins TRBV4-2 to TRBJ1-1; tentative D call: TRBD1 (6 bases). V dropped 0 bases and J dropped 1 base, with 12 bases sitting between them. The germline gives CDR1 LGHNA, CDR2 YNFKEQ. The CDR3 loop spans 16 amino acids. As DNA, the CDR3 is TGTGCCAGCAGCCAAGAGACAGGTTTGACGAACACTGAAGCTTTCTTT. Amino acid sequence: CASSQETGLTNTEAFF.

The CDR3 here is CASSLRSNEKLFF. DNA of the CDR3: TGTGCCAGCAGCTTAAGGTCCAATGAAAAACTGTTTTTT. The chain joins TRBV13 to TRBJ1-4; no definite D call. V lost 2 bases, J lost 5 bases, and 6 bases lay in between. Germline V lookup: CDR1 PRHDT, CDR2 FYEKMQ (reference sequence). This CDR3 has 13 amino acids. The variable domain in full, with the rest retrieved from reference TRBV13 and TRBJ1-4, is AAGVIQSPRHLIKEKRETATLKCYPIPRHDTVYWYQQGPGQDPQFLISFYEKMQSDKGSIPDRFSAQQFSDYHSELNMSSLELGDSALYFCASSLRSNEKLFFGSGTQLSVL.

The V and J genes are TRBV7-3 and TRBJ2-1; D may correspond to TRBD1 or TRBD2 (5 bases each). This CDR3 has 12 amino acids. The germline gives CDR1 SGHTA, CDR2 FQGTGA. The V end was cut by 5 bases, the J end by 9 bases, with 11 bases between. CDR3 bases: TGTGCCAGCAGCCCCACCGGGGCTGAGCAGTTCTTC. This encodes CASSPTGAEQFF.

For the CDR3, the DNA is TGCAGCGTTGCCGGCAGCTTCTCCTACGAGCAGTACTTC. Protein: CSVAGSFSYEQYF. The rearrangement joins TRBV29-1 to TRBJ2-7; unclear D gene. There are 13 residues in the CDR3. The germline CDR1 and CDR2 sequences are SQVTM and ANQGSEA. Trimming cost V 4 bases and J 0 bases, with 10 bases left between them.

CDR3 amino acids: CASSLSWGTEAFF. The CDR3 DNA reads TGTGCCAGCAGTTTATCCTGGGGCACTGAAGCTTTCTTT. This sequence joins TRBV12-3 or TRBV12-4 and TRBJ1-1; no firm D call. The CDR3 loop spans 13 amino acids. V dropped 2 bases and J dropped 4 bases, with 8 bases sitting between them.

The CDR3, as DNA: TGTGCCAGCAGTTTGGGACTAGCGGGTCTAAACACCGGGGAGCTGTTTTTT. Its translation is CASSLGLAGLNTGELFF. The rearrangement uses TRBV6-5 and TRBJ2-2, with 12 bases fitting TRBD2. Losses at the gene ends were 4 bases for V and 2 bases for J; bases not matched to a gene: 5. Germline loops: CDR1 MNHEY, CDR2 SVGAGI. The CDR3 sequence is 17 residues long.

The rearrangement joins TRBV6-5 to TRBJ2-7; 7 bases are a match to TRBD1. The CDR3 is 12 amino acids. The germline gives CDR1 MNHEY, CDR2 SVGAGI. Losses at the gene ends were 6 bases for V and 2 bases for J; bases not matched to a gene: 1. CDR3 protein: CASSGQAYEQYF. The CDR3 DNA is TGTGCCAGCAGCGGACAGGCCTACGAGCAGTACTTC.

A remark on this clonotype: The junction differs from germline at one of its ends, possibly a read error. The rearrangement uses TRBV6-2 or TRBV6-3 and TRBJ2-1; D possibly corresponds to TRBD1 (5 bases). This CDR3 is 14 amino acids long. The germline V gene encodes CDR1 MNHEY and CDR2 SVGEGT. The chain's CDR3 is CTSSYRMDFNEQFF. CDR3 sequence (DNA): TGTACCAGCAGTTACAGGATGGATTTCAATGAGCAGTTCTTC.